The rows below give T cell receptor beta chains drawn from one sample of a study of OX40 agonist ivuxolimab in advanced cancers. The method was immunoSEQ multiplex PCR; TCRdb's version includes in-frame clones alone and lacks a portion of them. This sample has roughly 75,000 clones, with roughly 90% found just once. This specimen consisted of CD4+ or CD8+ T cells sorted from blood, obtained in a trial of the OX40 agonist ivuxolimab. These receptors were obtained from an adult with an advanced solid tumor such as melanoma, head and neck, liver or kidney cancer. Each CDR3 is given with its conserved first and last residue.

v_call cdr3_aa
TRBV11-2 CASSLRAPQETQYF
TRBV20-1 CSGRNSYEQYF
TRBV18 CASSPDRPNTEAFF
TRBV7-9 CASRRGQFNEKLFF
TRBV19 CATPSAGNTIYF
TRBV4-1 CASSQLGHGNQPQHF
TRBV28 CASSLGYTGELFF
TRBV23-1 CASSLGTSGRKEETQYF
TRBV7-2 CASSTRDSWGYTF
TRBV15 CATSTERGNEQYF
TRBV4-1 CASSPGTGSQDEQYF
TRBV30 CAWRETSGPYEQYF
TRBV28 CASSFTGREQYF
TRBV6-1 CASSEGNSGANVLTF
TRBV7-8 CASSFGQGFISPLHF
TRBV25-1 CASSESDGGGWSYGYTF
TRBV7-2 CASSLGPASNYGYTF
TRBV6-6 CASSFPRQGEQYF
TRBV2 CASSYLAGGIDEQYF
TRBV19 CASSIGGRLSNQPQHF
TRBV28 CASSYQRGGGRANEKLFF
TRBV7-6 CASSVKNAGGTSTDTQYF
TRBV27 CASSGLAITDTQYF
TRBV6-1 CASSEDKRSLAGAETQYF
TRBV11-2 CASSLASYNYAF
TRBV7-2 CASSLEGQGALGYTF
TRBV6-5 CASRNGADDSPLHF
TRBV10-1 CASSERGGSSYEQYF
TRBV7-2 CASSAFRGEQYF
TRBV5-1 CASSSQGASYEQYF
TRBV5-1 CASSLLGGTYNEQFF
TRBV5-6 CASSPTGAPLHF
TRBV18 CASSPITGTGELFF
TRBV5-5 CASSLPGTGAGYGYTF
TRBV2 CAITTGAGYEQYF
TRBV7-8 CASSLDTATGEQYF
TRBV5-5 CASSLEGTGEETQYF
TRBV7-2 CASSLTGVTDTQYF
TRBV25-1 CASSRTGGNEKLFF
TRBV5-1 CASTGQGNYGYTF
TRBV5-1 CASSLLAGAADTQYF